These T cell receptor beta chains were read from a single sample in a study of beta chain features in type 1 diabetes. Repertoires were generated with immunoSEQ multiplex PCR, while TCRdb's copy carries only in-frame clones and drops some. The repertoire holds roughly 370,000 clones, with approximately 15% as singletons. Source material: naive CD4+ T cells from blood. The receptors come from a man aged 30 to 45 in good health. The CDR3 runs from the conserved cysteine through the conserved F or W. A D gene is named only where the DNA matches it firmly. Rows give clone size only sometimes, using once, few, many, or a class for an expanded clone.

-,-,TRBV5-1,TRBJ2-1,TGCGCCAGCAGCTTGGTGTCGCAGGTTTGGGGTTACAATGAGCAGTTCTTC,CASSLVSQVWGYNEQFF
few,-,TRBV5-1,TRBJ2-1,TGCGCCAGCAGCCGTAACCAGGGGTTAATCGATGAGCAGTTCTTC,CASSRNQGLIDEQFF
few,-,TRBV7-2,TRBJ2-3,TGTGCCAGCAGCATTCTAGCTGGAGATACGCAGTATTTT,CASSILAGDTQYF
-,TRBD1,TRBV29-1,TRBJ2-3,TGCAGCGTCCACGACAGGGGTAGCACAGATACGCAGTATTTT,CSVHDRGSTDTQYF
few,TRBD2,TRBV5-4,TRBJ2-3,TGTGCCAGCATCCGTAGCGGGAGGAGCACAGATACGCAGTATTTT,CASIRSGRSTDTQYF
-,-,TRBV25-1,TRBJ2-6,TGTGCCAGCAGTGTAGGAGGGGTTGGCTCTGGGGCCAACGTCCTGACTTTC,CASSVGGVGSGANVLTF
-,-,TRBV29-1,TRBJ2-7,TGCAGCGGGGGCCATCCCTATGAGCAGTACTTC,CSGGHPYEQYF
few,TRBD1,TRBV29-1,TRBJ1-2,TGCAGCGTGGGACAGGAAGCTAACTATGGCTACACCTTC,CSVGQEANYGYTF
few,TRBD2,TRBV6-5,TRBJ2-1,TGTGCCAGCAGTTACGGGACTAGCGGGATTCATGAGCAGTTCTTC,CASSYGTSGIHEQFF
few,TRBD1,TRBV14,TRBJ1-5,TGTGCCAGCAGCCTCGACAGGGGCAATCAGCCCCAGCATTTT,CASSLDRGNQPQHF
-,TRBD2,TRBV29-1,TRBJ2-1,TGCAGCGGTAAGGTAGGCGGGAGTGTTTATGAGCAGTTCTTC,CSGKVGGSVYEQFF
few,-,TRBV30,TRBJ2-3,TGTGCCTGGAGTCCAGGACCGGCCAGCACAGATACGCAGTATTTT,CAWSPGPASTDTQYF
few,TRBD1,TRBV4-2,TRBJ2-7,TGTGCCAGCAGCCAAGATCGATCCGGACAGGGATTCTACGAGCAGTACTTC,CASSQDRSGQGFYEQYF
few,-,TRBV30,TRBJ2-1,TGTGCCTGGAGCTCCAGGCGGAGCTACAATGAGCAGTTCTTC,CAWSSRRSYNEQFF
few,-,TRBV9,TRBJ2-2,TGTGCCAGCTCTCAGCGTAACACCGGGGAGCTGTTTTTT,CASSQRNTGELFF
few,-,TRBV25-1,TRBJ1-2,TGTGCCAGCAGTGGACCCCGACTGGGAGGCTACACCTTC,CASSGPRLGGYTF
few,-,TRBV6-1,TRBJ2-1,TGTGCCAGCAGTGATCTAGAATTCGTACATGAGCAGTTCTTC,CASSDLEFVHEQFF
-,TRBD1,TRBV7-9,TRBJ2-5,TGTGCCAGCAGCTATACAGGGGCTCAAGAGACCCAGTACTTC,CASSYTGAQETQYF
-,-,TRBV2,TRBJ1-6,TGTGCCAGCAGCGCCCCCACACGGGGGGGCAGGCAATCACCCCTCCACTTT,CASSAPTRGGRQSPLHF
few,-,TRBV5-4,TRBJ2-3,TGTGCCAGCAGCTTGGCTTCGACAGATACGCAGTATTTT,CASSLASTDTQYF
few,TRBD1,TRBV11-2,TRBJ2-5,TGTGCCAGCAGCTCGGGGACAGGAGAGACCCAGTACTTC,CASSSGTGETQYF
few,TRBD2,TRBV10-3,TRBJ2-1,TGTGCCATCAGAAAAGCGGGAGGGCCTCATGAGCAGTTCTTC,CAIRKAGGPHEQFF
-,TRBD1,TRBV2,TRBJ2-1,TGTGCCAGCCGCGGAGGGACAGGGACCTACAATGAGCAGTTCTTC,CASRGGTGTYNEQFF
few,-,TRBV19,TRBJ2-6,TGTGCCAGTAGTATACTTCAGGGTTCAGGGGCCAACGTCCTGACTTTC,CASSILQGSGANVLTF
-,-,TRBV14,TRBJ1-1,TGTGCCAGCAGCCCCCGACCCAATTACACCTTTAGAGCTTTCTTT,CASSPRPNYTFRAFF
few,-,TRBV11-2,TRBJ2-5,TGTGCCAGCAGCCTTGGGCGCCGAGAGACCCAGTACTTC,CASSLGRRETQYF
few,-,TRBV7-2,TRBJ1-1,TGTGCCAGCAGCTTAGATCCTCGCACGAGGGGTGAAGCTTTCTTT,CASSLDPRTRGEAFF
few,-,TRBV2,TRBJ1-1,TGTGCCAGCAGTGATAGGCTCACTGAAGCTTTCTTT,CASSDRLTEAFF
few,-,TRBV5-1,TRBJ2-7,TGCGCCAGCAGCTTGGCAAGGCCTAACTACGAGCAGTACTTC,CASSLARPNYEQYF
-,-,TRBV5-1,TRBJ1-2,TGCGCCAGCAGCTGGGGAGACCAAGGAGGCTACACCTTC,CASSWGDQGGYTF
-,-,TRBV2,TRBJ1-5,TGTGCCAGCAGGGACGGATATCAGCCCCAGCATTTT,CASRDGYQPQHF
many,-,TRBV30,TRBJ2-1,TGTGCCTGGAGTGTCTTAGCGGAGCAGTTCTTC,CAWSVLAEQFF
-,-,TRBV4-3,TRBJ2-3,TGCGCCAGCAGCCAAGATCCACCCGAAACCTCAGATACGCAGTATTTT,CASSQDPPETSDTQYF
few,-,TRBV9,TRBJ2-2,TGTGCCAGCAGCGTAGCTACATCAGGGAACACCGGGGAGCTGTTTTTT,CASSVATSGNTGELFF
few,-,TRBV9,TRBJ2-3,TGTGCCAGCAGCGTAGACCTCACTAGGAGTTCTACAGATACGCAGTATTTT,CASSVDLTRSSTDTQYF
-,-,TRBV19,TRBJ1-1,TGTGCCAGTAGTGGAACATGGAGGAACACTGAAGCTTTCTTT,CASSGTWRNTEAFF
-,-,TRBV4-2,TRBJ2-2,TGTGCCAGCAGCCAAGATGACCTGAGGGGAACCGGGGAGCTGTTTTTT,CASSQDDLRGTGELFF
-,TRBD1,TRBV7-2,TRBJ1-2,TGTGCCAGCAGCTCAACAACCGGGACAGGGGTAGGCTACACCTTC,CASSSTTGTGVGYTF
-,TRBD2,TRBV9,TRBJ2-3,TGTGCCAGCAGCGCGATGGGAGGTAGCGGGAGCACAGATACGCAGTATTTT,CASSAMGGSGSTDTQYF
few,TRBD2,TRBV7-2,TRBJ2-3,TGTGCCAGCAGCCCCTTCTGGCGGGGGGGCACAGATACGCAGTATTTT,CASSPFWRGGTDTQYF
few,-,TRBV14,TRBJ2-1,TGTGCCAGCAGCCAAGATAAACGTCTATTGGGGCCGCACAATGAGCAGTTCTTC,CASSQDKRLLGPHNEQFF
-,-,TRBV30,TRBJ2-6,TGTGCTAAAGGAGGGCACTCTGGGGCCAACGTCCTGACTTTC,CAKGGHSGANVLTF
few,-,TRBV30,TRBJ2-2,TGTGCCTGGATCCGGGGATACGACACCGGGGAGCTGTTTTTT,CAWIRGYDTGELFF
-,-,TRBV2,TRBJ2-2,TGTGCCAGCATCCGGGGGCGAAACACCGGGGAGCTGTTTTTT,CASIRGRNTGELFF
-,-,TRBV9,TRBJ2-2,TGTGCCAGCACGACGGCCGGGGAGCTGTTTTTT,CASTTAGELFF
-,-,TRBV6-1,TRBJ1-1,TGTGCCAGCAGTGCTGCAGGGAGGAACACTGAAGCTTTCTTT,CASSAAGRNTEAFF
few,-,TRBV28,TRBJ2-6,TGTGCCAGCAGTTCGGGCGCAGCCCACGTCCCGACTTTC,CASSSGAAHVPTF
many,-,TRBV5-4,TRBJ2-5,TGTGCCAGCAGCTTGGAAGAGACCCAGTACTTC,CASSLEETQYF
few,-,TRBV30,TRBJ1-2,TGTGCCTGGAGCCCGGAGGGCTACACCTTC,CAWSPEGYTF
few,-,TRBV7-4,TRBJ1-5,TGTGCCAGCACCCTAAGCGGGGTCGGAGGAAGCAATCAGCCCCAGCATTTT,CASTLSGVGGSNQPQHF
few,-,TRBV6-1,TRBJ2-1,TGTGCCAGCAGTACAACCGGGGGGCCACAGTTCTTC,CASSTTGGPQFF